The sequence of this T cell receptor beta chain was determined in a study of breast tumors, draining lymph nodes, adjacent tissues. The study, taken as a whole, reports: That most tumor T cells come from lymph nodes remained unproven.

Breast cancer patients provided tissue from their axillary draining lymph nodes. TCRdb recomputed calls from the multiplex PCR reads with MiXCR, one row per CDR3 protein. The repertoire holds some 230,000 distinct CDR3 sequences, under 40% seen once, with 3% to 4% in the top ten. This clonotype was counted a few times. The antigen is not known. One base away lies a much larger clone, so this may be a sequencing read error. This CDR3 comprises 14 residues. V lost 5 bases, J lost 2 bases, and 6 bases stayed unmatched. CDR1 is SEHNR, CDR2 FQNEAQ, per germline (reference sequence). Specimen: axillary lymph node tissue. The rearrangement links TRBV7-9 to TRBJ2-7; TRBD2 aligns across 7 bases. The TCR sequence derives from a female donor with breast cancer. Some clones in this sample may be carry-over from other donors' samples. CDR3 in amino acids: CASSPGGGTYEQYF. The DNA for the CDR3 is TGTGCCAGCAGCCCAGGCGGGGGAACCTACGAGCAGTACTTC.